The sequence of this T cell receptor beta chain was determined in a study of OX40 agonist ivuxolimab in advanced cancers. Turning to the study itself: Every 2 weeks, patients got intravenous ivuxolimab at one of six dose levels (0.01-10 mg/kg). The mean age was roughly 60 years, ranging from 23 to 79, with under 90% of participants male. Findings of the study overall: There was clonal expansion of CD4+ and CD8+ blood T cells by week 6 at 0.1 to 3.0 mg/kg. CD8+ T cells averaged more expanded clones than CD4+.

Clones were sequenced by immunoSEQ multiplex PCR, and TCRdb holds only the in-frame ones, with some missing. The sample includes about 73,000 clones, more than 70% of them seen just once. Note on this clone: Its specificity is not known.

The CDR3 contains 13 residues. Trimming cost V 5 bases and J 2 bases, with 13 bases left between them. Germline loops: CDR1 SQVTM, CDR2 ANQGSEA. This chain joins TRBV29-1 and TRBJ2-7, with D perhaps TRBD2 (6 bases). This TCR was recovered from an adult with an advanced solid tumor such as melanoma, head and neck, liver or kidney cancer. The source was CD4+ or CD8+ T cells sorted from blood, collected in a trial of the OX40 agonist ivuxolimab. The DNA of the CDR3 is TGCAGCGTTCGGGGGAGACCCCCCTACGAGCAGTACTTC. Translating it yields CSVRGRPPYEQYF.